What follows is one TCR beta chain and its context. As for time point: blood 4 weeks post-SBRT, at nephrectomy. Specified treatment: 15 Gy SBRT to primary tumor, nephrectomy 4 weeks later. Nephrectomy followed 15 Gy stereotactic body radiation by 4 weeks. Radiation-treated patients gave blood at baseline, week 2 and week 4. This renal cell carcinoma was of the clear cell type. Germline CDR1 SGHDT, CDR2 YYEEEE. The V and J ends lost 4 bases and 0 bases respectively, with 5 bases between them. This CDR3 spans 12 amino acids. This entry is derived from a study of radiation and T cells in renal cell carcinoma. Assay used: immunoSEQ multiplex PCR; TCRdb lists only in-frame clones, some missing. This table holds fewer than 80,000 clones, around four fifths found once.

The receptor comes from a woman aged 55 to 70 with renal cell carcinoma. This chain connects TRBV5-6 to TRBJ2-7; the D is unclear. Sequencing was performed on blood, taken from a patient whose treatment included radiotherapy and nephrectomy. The CDR3 DNA reads as TGTGCCAGCAGCGGTAGCTCCTACGAGCAGTACTTC. This encodes CASSGSSYEQYF.